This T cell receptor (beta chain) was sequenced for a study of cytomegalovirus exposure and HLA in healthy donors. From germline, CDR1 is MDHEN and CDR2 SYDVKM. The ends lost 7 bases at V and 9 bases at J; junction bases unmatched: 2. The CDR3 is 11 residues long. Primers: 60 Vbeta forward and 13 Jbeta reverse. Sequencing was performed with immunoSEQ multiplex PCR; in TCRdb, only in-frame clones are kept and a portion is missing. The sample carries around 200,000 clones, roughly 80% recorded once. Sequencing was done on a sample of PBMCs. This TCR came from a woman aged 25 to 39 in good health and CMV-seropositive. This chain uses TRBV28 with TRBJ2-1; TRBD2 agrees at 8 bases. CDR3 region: CASTSGGEQFF. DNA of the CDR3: TGTGCCAGCACCAGCGGGGGTGAGCAGTTCTTC.